This TCR beta chain was captured by sequencing in a study of T cell repertoires in cytomegalovirus infection. TCRdb independently ran MiXCR on the reads; one entry per CDR3 protein. The repertoire has roughly 990,000 distinct CDR3 sequences, approximately 31% of them found once; the top ten carry over 10%. In its sample, this clonotype was seen a few times. Its cognate antigen is unknown. Sequencing used cultured CD8+ T cells from PBMCs, obtained from culture after CMV antigen stimulation. The clonotype comes from a human donor in good health (CMV status not recorded). Some clones in this sample may be carry-over from other donors' samples.

The CDR3 reads CASSFSGSGAFF. The CDR3 region has the DNA TGTGCCAGCAGCTTCTCCGGGTCCGGAGCTTTCTTT. This chain joins TRBV7-9 and TRBJ1-1; D uncertain. In germline, CDR1 is SEHNR, CDR2 FQNEAQ (reference sequence). Trimming left V 3 bases short and J 10 bases short, with 12 bases between. CDR3 length equals 12 residues.